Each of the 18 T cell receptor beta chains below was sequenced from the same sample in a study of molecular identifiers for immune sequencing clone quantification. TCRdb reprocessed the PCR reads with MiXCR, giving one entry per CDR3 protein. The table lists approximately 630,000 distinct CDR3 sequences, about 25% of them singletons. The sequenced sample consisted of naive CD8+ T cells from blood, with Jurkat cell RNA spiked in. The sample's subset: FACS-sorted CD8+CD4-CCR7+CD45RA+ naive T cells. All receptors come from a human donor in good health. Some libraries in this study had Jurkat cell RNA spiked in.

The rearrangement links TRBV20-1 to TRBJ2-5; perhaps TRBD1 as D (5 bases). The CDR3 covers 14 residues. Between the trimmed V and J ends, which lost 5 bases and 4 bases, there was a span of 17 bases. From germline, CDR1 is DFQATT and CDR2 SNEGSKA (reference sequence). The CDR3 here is CSASDFRVGETQYF. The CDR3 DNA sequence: TGCAGTGCTTCAGACTTCAGGGTTGGAGAGACCCAGTACTTC.

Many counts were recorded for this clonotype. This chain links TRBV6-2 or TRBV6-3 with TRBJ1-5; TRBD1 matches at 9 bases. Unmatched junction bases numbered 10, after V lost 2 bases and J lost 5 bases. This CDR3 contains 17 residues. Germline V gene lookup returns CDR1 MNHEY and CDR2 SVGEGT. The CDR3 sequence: CASSYLRDRVIDQPQHF. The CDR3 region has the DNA TGTGCCAGCAGTTACCTGCGGGACAGGGTGATTGATCAGCCCCAGCATTTT.

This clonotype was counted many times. The CDR3 bases are TGTGCCAGCAGTTACGGACTAGCGGGGAAGCAAGAGACCCAGTACTTC. This gives the protein CASSYGLAGKQETQYF. The chain links TRBV6-5 to TRBJ2-5; 12 bases are shared with TRBD2. CDR3 length: 16 amino acids. Trimming at V came to 2 bases and at J to 2 bases, leaving 3 bases not matched to a gene. Per the germline V gene, CDR1 is MNHEY and CDR2 is SVGAGI.

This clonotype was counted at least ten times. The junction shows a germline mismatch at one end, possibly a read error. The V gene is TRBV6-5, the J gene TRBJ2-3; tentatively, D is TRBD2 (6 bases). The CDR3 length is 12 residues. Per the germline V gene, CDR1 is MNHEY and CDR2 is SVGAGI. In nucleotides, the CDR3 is TGTGCCAGCGGATCCGGGACTTGGTCCTCGGATTTT. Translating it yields CASGSGTWSSDF.

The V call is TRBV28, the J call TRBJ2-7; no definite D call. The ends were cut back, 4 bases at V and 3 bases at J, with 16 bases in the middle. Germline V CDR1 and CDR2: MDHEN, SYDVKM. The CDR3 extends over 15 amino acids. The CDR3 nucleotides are TGTGCCAGCAGTTGGGCCTCCGACGGATTCTACGAGCAGTACTTC. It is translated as CASSWASDGFYEQYF.

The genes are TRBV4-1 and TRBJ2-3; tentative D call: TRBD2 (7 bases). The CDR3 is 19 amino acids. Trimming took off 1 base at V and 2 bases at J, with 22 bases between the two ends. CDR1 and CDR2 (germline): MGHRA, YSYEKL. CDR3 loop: CASSQGPPTGGGPTDTQYF. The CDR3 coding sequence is TGCGCCAGCAGCCAAGGCCCCCCCACTGGCGGGGGCCCCACAGATACGCAGTATTTT.

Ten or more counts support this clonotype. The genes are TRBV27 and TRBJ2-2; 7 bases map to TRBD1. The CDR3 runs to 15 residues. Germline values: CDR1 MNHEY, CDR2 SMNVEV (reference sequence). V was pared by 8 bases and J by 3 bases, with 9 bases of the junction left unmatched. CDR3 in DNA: TGTGCCAGCCGACAATGGACAGGAGACACCGGGGAGCTGTTTTTT. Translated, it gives CASRQWTGDTGELFF.

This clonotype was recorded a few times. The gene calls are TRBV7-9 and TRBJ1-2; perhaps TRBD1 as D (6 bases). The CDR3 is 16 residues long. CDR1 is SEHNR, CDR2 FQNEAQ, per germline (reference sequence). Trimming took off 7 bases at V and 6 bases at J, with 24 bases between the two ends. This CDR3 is CASNGGAGFEVHGYTF. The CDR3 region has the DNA TGTGCCAGCAACGGGGGGGCAGGGTTTGAGGTCCATGGCTACACCTTC.

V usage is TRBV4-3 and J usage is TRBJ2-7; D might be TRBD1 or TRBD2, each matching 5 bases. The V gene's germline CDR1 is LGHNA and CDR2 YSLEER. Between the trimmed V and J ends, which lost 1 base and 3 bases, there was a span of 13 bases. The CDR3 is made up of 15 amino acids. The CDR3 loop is CASSQVLGANYEQYF. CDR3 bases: TGCGCCAGCAGCCAAGTCCTCGGGGCCAACTACGAGCAGTACTTC.

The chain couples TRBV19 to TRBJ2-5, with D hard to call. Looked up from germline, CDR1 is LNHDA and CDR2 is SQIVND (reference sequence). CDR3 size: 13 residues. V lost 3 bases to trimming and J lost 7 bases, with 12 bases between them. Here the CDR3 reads CASSIVAPGTQYF. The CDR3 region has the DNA TGTGCCAGTAGTATTGTGGCTCCAGGGACCCAGTACTTC.

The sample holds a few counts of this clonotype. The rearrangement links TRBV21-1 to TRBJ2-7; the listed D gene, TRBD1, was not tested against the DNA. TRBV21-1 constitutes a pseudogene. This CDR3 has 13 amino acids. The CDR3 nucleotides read TGTGCCAGTCCGGGACCGAGCTCCTACGAGCAGTACTTC. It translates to CASPGPSSYEQYF.

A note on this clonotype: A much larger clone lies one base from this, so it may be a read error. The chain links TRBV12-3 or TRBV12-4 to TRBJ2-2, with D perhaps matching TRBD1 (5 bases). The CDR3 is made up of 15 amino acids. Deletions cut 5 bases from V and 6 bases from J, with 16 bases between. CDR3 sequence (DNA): TGTGCCAGCAGTCTGGCAGGGTCTTCCTCCGGGGAGCTGTTTTTT. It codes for CASSLAGSSSGELFF.

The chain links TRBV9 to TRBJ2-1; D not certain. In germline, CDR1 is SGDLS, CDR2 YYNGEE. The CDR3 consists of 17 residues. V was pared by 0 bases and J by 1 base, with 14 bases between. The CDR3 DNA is TGTGCCAGCAGCGTAGCGTCTTCGAGCGCTTCCTACAATGAGCAGTTCTTC. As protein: CASSVASSSASYNEQFF. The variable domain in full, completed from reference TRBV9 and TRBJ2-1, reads DSGVTQTPKHLITATGQRVTLRCSPRSGDLSVYWYQQSLDQGLQFLIQYYNGEERAKGNILERFSAQQFPDLHSELNLSSLELGDSALYFCASSVASSSASYNEQFFGPGTRLTVL.

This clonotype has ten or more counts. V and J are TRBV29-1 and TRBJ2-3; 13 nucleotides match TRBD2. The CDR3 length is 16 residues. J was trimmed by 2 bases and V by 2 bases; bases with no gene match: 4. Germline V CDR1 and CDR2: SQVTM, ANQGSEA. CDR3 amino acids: CSVEWTSGSLTDTQYF. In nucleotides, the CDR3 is TGCAGCGTTGAATGGACTAGCGGGAGTCTCACAGATACGCAGTATTTT.

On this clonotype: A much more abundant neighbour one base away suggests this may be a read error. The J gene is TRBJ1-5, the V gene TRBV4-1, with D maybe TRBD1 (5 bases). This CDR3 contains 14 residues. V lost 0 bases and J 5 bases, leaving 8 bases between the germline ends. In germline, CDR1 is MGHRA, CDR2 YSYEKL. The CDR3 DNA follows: TGCGCCAGCAGCCAAGATTGGGGCCATCAGCCCCAGCATTTT. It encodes CASSQDWGHQPQHF.

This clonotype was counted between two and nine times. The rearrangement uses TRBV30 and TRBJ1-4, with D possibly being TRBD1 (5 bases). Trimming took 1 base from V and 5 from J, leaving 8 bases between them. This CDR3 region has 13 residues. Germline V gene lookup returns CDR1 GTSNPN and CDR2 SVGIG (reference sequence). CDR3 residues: CAWSDGGNEKLFF. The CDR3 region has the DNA TGTGCCTGGAGTGATGGGGGGAATGAAAAACTGTTTTTT.

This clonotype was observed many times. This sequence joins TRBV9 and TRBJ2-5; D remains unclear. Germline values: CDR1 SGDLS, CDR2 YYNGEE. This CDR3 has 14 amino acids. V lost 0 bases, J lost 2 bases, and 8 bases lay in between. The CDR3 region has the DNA TGTGCCAGCAGCGTAGGTAGCAGACAAGAGACCCAGTACTTC. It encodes CASSVGSRQETQYF. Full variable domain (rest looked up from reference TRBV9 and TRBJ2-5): DSGVTQTPKHLITATGQRVTLRCSPRSGDLSVYWYQQSLDQGLQFLIQYYNGEERAKGNILERFSAQQFPDLHSELNLSSLELGDSALYFCASSVGSRQETQYFGPGTRLLVL.

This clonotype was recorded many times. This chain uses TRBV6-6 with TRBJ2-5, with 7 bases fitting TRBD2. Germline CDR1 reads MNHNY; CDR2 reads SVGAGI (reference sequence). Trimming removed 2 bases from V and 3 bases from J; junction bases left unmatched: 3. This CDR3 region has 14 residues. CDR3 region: CASSYALAEETQYF. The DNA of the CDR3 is TGTGCCAGCAGTTACGCTCTAGCGGAAGAGACCCAGTACTTC.